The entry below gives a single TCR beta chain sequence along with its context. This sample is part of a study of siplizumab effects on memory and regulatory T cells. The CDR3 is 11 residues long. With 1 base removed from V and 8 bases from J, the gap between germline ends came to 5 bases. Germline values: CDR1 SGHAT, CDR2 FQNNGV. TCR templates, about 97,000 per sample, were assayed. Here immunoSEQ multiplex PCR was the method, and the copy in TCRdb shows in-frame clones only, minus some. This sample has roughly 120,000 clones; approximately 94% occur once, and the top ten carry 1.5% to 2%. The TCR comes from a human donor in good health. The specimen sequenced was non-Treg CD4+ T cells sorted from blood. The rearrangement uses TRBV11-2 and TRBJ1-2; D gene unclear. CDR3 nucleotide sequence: TGTGCCAGCAGCTTAGGGGTCGGCTACACCTTC. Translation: CASSLGVGYTF.